The 30 T cell receptor beta chains presented below share a single source sample, sequenced in a study of hypomethylating agent response in myelodysplastic syndrome. Using immunoSEQ multiplex PCR, the repertoire was profiled, and TCRdb retains in-frame clones only, with some absent. The table records under 5,500 clones, roughly 80% of them present only once. The source material was bone marrow, sampled before or after starting hypomethylating agent treatment for myelodysplastic syndrome (not recorded which). Every receptor here comes from a human donor with myelodysplastic syndrome.

The rearrangement uses TRBV28 and TRBJ1-1; a weak D match, TRBD1 (5 bases). The CDR3 has 15 residues. Looked up from germline, CDR1 is MDHEN and CDR2 is SYDVKM. V dropped 6 bases and J dropped 0 bases, with 14 bases sitting between them. The CDR3 DNA sequence: TGTGCCAGCAGCCCCGCGGGGGGGATGAACACTGAAGCTTTCTTT. It specifies CASSPAGGMNTEAFF.

This chain joins TRBV11-2 and TRBJ2-5, with D possibly being TRBD2 (6 bases). CDR3 length: 15 residues. V was cut by 6 bases and J by 2 bases, with 16 bases left in between. The germline gives CDR1 SGHAT, CDR2 FQNNGV. CDR3 residues: CASSRELARQETQYF. Here the CDR3 DNA reads TGTGCCAGCAGTCGAGAACTAGCTAGACAAGAGACCCAGTACTTC.

The chain is built from TRBV19 and TRBJ1-5, with a tentative D call TRBD1 (6 bases). Germline V gene sequence: CDR1 LNHDA, CDR2 SQIVND (reference sequence). V lost 3 bases and J lost 2, with 23 bases in between. This CDR3 comprises 19 residues. The CDR3 sequence is CASSMDTRGVGIRNQPQHF. The CDR3 DNA sequence: TGTGCCAGTAGTATGGATACCAGGGGTGTTGGAATTCGCAATCAGCCCCAGCATTTT.

V usage is TRBV7-6 and J usage is TRBJ2-1, with 9 bases matching TRBD1. V was clipped by 5 bases and J by 5 bases; unmatched bases: 7. The CDR3 is made up of 15 amino acids. Germline values: CDR1 SGHVS, CDR2 FNYEAQ. The CDR3 is CASSPQGQGNNEQFF. The DNA of the CDR3 is TGTGCCAGCAGCCCACAGGGACAGGGCAACAATGAGCAGTTCTTC.

The chain uses TRBV11-2 and TRBJ2-2; tentatively, D is TRBD2 (6 bases). The CDR3 has 14 residues. Germline CDR1 SGHAT, CDR2 FQNNGV. Trimming stripped 3 bases from V and 5 bases from J, with 10 bases between. CDR3 nucleotide sequence: TGTGCCAGCAGCTTGACTCGGGGGACCGGGGAGCTGTTTTTT. Residues: CASSLTRGTGELFF.

This clone was counted a single time. This sequence joins TRBV7-3 and TRBJ2-1; tentative D call: TRBD1 (6 bases). Germline V lookup: CDR1 SGHTA, CDR2 FQGTGA. The V end lost 4 bases, the J end lost 7 bases, and 14 bases lay between the germline ends. CDR3 length: 14 residues. CDR3 amino acids: CASSSTGMGNEQFF. CDR3 DNA sequence: TGTGCCAGCAGCTCCACAGGGATGGGTAATGAGCAGTTCTTC.

The genes are TRBV18 and TRBJ1-4; D is ambiguous. CDR1 is KGHSH, CDR2 LQKENI, per germline. This CDR3 is 13 amino acids long. V shed 7 bases and J shed 8 bases, with 14 bases lying between them. The CDR3 region is CASYTNQGEKLFF. The CDR3 nucleotides read TGTGCCAGCTATACAAACCAAGGGGAAAAACTGTTTTTT.

The genes are TRBV21-1 and TRBJ2-1; the table names TRBD2, a call not compared with the DNA. TRBV21-1 counts as a pseudogene. The CDR3 is 19 residues long. In DNA form, the CDR3 reads TGTGCCAGCAGCGTATACCGGGACAGAGGGACTAGCGGGAGCCCAAAGCAGTTCTTC. Translated: CASSVYRDRGTSGSPKQFF.

V and J are TRBV28 and TRBJ1-1; TRBD1 might be the D (5 bases). The germline V gene encodes CDR1 MDHEN and CDR2 SYDVKM. The CDR3 runs to 15 residues. Between the trimmed V and J ends, which lost 2 bases and 9 bases, there was a span of 19 bases. The CDR3 reads CASSLGLGQGGQAFF. The CDR3, as DNA: TGTGCCAGCAGTTTAGGGCTCGGGCAGGGAGGCCAAGCTTTCTTT. Together with reference TRBV28 and TRBJ1-1, the CDR3 gives the full variable domain: DVKVTQSSRYLVKRTGEKVFLECVQDMDHENMFWYRQDPGLGLRLIYFSYDVKMKEKGDIPEGYSVSREKKERFSLILESASTNQTSMYLCASSLGLGQGGQAFFGQGTRLTVV.

The chain carries TRBV28 and TRBJ2-7, with 7 positions matching TRBD2. Germline CDR1 reads MDHEN; CDR2 reads SYDVKM. After removal of 3 bases from V and 4 bases from J, the junction contained 6 bases not matched to a gene. The CDR3 runs 14 residues. CDR3 coding DNA: TGTGCCAGCAGTTTTGGGAGGGGAGGATACGAGCAGTACTTC. As protein: CASSFGRGGYEQYF.

The genes are TRBV4-1 and TRBJ2-2, with 7 bases lining up with TRBD2. This CDR3 comprises 19 residues. V was clipped by 1 base and J by 4 bases; unmatched bases: 15. Germline V gene data show CDR1 as MGHRA and CDR2 as YSYEKL. CDR3 in DNA: TGCGCCAGCAGCCAAGTTAATCACCGCGGGAGCTCTGGCACCGGGGAGCTGTTTTTT. Its protein is CASSQVNHRGSSGTGELFF.

The rearrangement uses TRBV5-1 and TRBJ2-5; D may be TRBD1 (5 bases). The ends were cut back, 4 bases at V and 2 bases at J, with 9 bases in the middle. The germline V gene has CDR1 SGHRS and CDR2 YFSETQ. The CDR3 is made up of 13 amino acids. DNA for the CDR3: TGCGCCAGCAGCATGGACACTCAAGAGACCCAGTACTTC. Translating it yields CASSMDTQETQYF.

The rearrangement joins TRBV19 to TRBJ2-7; perhaps TRBD2 as D (5 bases). This CDR3 has 13 amino acids. Germline CDR1 and CDR2: LNHDA and SQIVND (reference sequence). The V end lost 8 bases, the J end lost 3 bases, and 14 bases lay between the germline ends. CDR3 loop: CASSRNRGYEQYF. DNA for the CDR3: TGTGCCAGTTCCAGGAACCGGGGCTACGAGCAGTACTTC. Drawing the rest from reference TRBV19 and TRBJ2-7, the complete variable domain is DGGITQSPKYLFRKEGQNVTLSCEQNLNHDAMYWYRQDPGQGLRLIYYSQIVNDFQKGDIAEGYSVSREKKESFPLTVTSAQKNPTAFYLCASSRNRGYEQYFGPGTRLTVT.

V gene TRBV13 combines with J gene TRBJ2-2; D gene uncertain. The CDR3 spans 13 residues. Germline V gene lookup returns CDR1 PRHDT and CDR2 FYEKMQ (reference sequence). V lost 1 base, J lost 6 bases, and 6 bases lay in between. The CDR3 loop reads CASSLDVPGELFF. CDR3 DNA sequence: TGTGCCAGCAGCTTAGATGTCCCCGGGGAGCTGTTTTTT.

This clone was recorded once. The chain employs TRBV27 and TRBJ2-1; 7 bases are a match to TRBD2. Germline V CDR1 and CDR2: MNHEY, SMNVEV (reference sequence). The CDR3 is 12 residues long. J was trimmed by 7 bases and V by 5 bases; bases with no gene match: 2. This CDR3 reads CASSAGVNEQFF. The CDR3 DNA reads TGTGCCAGCAGTGCGGGGGTGAATGAGCAGTTCTTC.

The rearrangement uses TRBV29-1 and TRBJ2-1; TRBD2 matches 10 bases. The trim removed 6 bases at V and 0 bases at J, leaving 5 bases unmatched. This CDR3 spans 15 amino acids. The germline CDR1 and CDR2 sequences are SQVTM and ANQGSEA. CDR3 sequence (DNA): TGCAGCGTAGCGGGAGGGCCGAGCTCCTACAATGAGCAGTTCTTC. It codes for CSVAGGPSSYNEQFF.

The chain has TRBV5-1 and TRBJ2-7, with D maybe TRBD1 (6 bases). From germline, CDR1 is SGHRS and CDR2 YFSETQ. This CDR3 region has 14 residues. V was clipped by 5 bases and J by 0 bases, with 12 bases between them. Here the CDR3 reads CASRLTGDSYEQYF. CDR3 sequence (DNA): TGCGCCAGCAGATTGACAGGCGACTCCTACGAGCAGTACTTC. The full variable domain, with the rest looked up from reference TRBV5-1 and TRBJ2-7, is KAGVTQTPRYLIKTRGQQVTLSCSPISGHRSVSWYQQTPGQGLQFLFEYFSETQRNKGNFPGRFSGRQFSNSRSEMNVSTLELGDSALYLCASRLTGDSYEQYFGPGTRLTVT.

This sequence joins TRBV21-1 and TRBJ2-7; the listed D gene, TRBD2, was not tested against the DNA. TRBV21-1 is labeled a pseudogene. This CDR3 region has 20 residues. As DNA, the CDR3 is TGTGCCAGCAGCGCCGAAAGCGGACTAGGGGGACCGACCGTGTGGTACGAGCAGTACTTC. Translated, it gives CASSAESGLGGPTVWYEQYF.

This chain connects TRBV7-8 to TRBJ2-1; the D gene is possibly TRBD1 (5 bases). Looked up from germline, CDR1 is SGHVS and CDR2 is FQNEAQ. CDR3 size: 12 residues. The V end was cut by 1 base, the J end by 7 bases, with 5 bases between. The CDR3 nucleotides are TGTGCCAGCAGCTTAGAGGGGAATGAGCAGTTCTTC. Translated: CASSLEGNEQFF.

This clone was seen a single time. CDR3 loop: CASSRREGSAGELFF. The DNA of the CDR3 is TGTGCCAGCTCACGCAGGGAAGGATCGGCCGGGGAGCTGTTTTTT. The V gene is TRBV18, the J gene TRBJ2-2, with D possibly matching TRBD1 (5 bases). The germline CDR1 and CDR2 sequences are KGHSH and LQKENI. This CDR3 spans 15 amino acids. V lost 4 bases, J lost 6 bases, and 15 bases lay in between.

V is TRBV7-2 and J is TRBJ2-4; the D gene is possibly TRBD1 (5 bases). The CDR3 is 17 amino acids. Germline CDR1 reads SGHTA; CDR2 reads FQGNSA. With 5 bases removed from V and 1 base from J, the gap between germline ends came to 18 bases. DNA of the CDR3: TGTGCCAGCAGCACGCAGTTCCAGGGTCCGGCCAAAAACATTCAGTACTTC. It translates to CASSTQFQGPAKNIQYF.

The chain is built from TRBV7-2 and TRBJ2-4; 12 positions match TRBD2. The junction had 5 bases not matched to a gene; V was cut back by 4 bases and J by 7 bases. Germline V gives CDR1 SGHTA, CDR2 FQGNSA. This CDR3 is built from 15 residues. CDR3 amino acids: CASSSGTSGWNIQYF. CDR3 nucleotides: TGTGCCAGCAGCTCCGGGACTAGCGGGTGGAACATTCAGTACTTC.

This chain uses TRBV5-5 with TRBJ2-7, with 7 nucleotides matching TRBD2. V was pared by 0 bases and J by 0 bases, with 6 bases of the junction left unmatched. The V gene's germline CDR1 is SGHKS and CDR2 YYEKEE (reference sequence). The CDR3 runs 16 residues. This CDR3 reads CASSLVFGGDSYEQYF. CDR3 in DNA: TGTGCCAGCAGCTTGGTATTTGGGGGGGACTCCTACGAGCAGTACTTC.

The CDR3 coding sequence is TGTGCCAGCAGCCCCGGGACAGGGAACGGAAACACCATATATTTT. Protein product: CASSPGTGNGNTIYF. The J gene is TRBJ1-3, the V gene TRBV25-1, with TRBD1 identical over 9 bases. The length of the CDR3 is 15 residues. V shed 6 bases and J 4 bases; nucleotides not matched to a gene: 7. Germline values: CDR1 MGHDK, CDR2 SYGVNS.

The J gene is TRBJ2-1, the V gene TRBV18, with D uncertain. The germline V gene encodes CDR1 KGHSH and CDR2 LQKENI. V shed 5 bases and J shed 9 bases, with 11 bases lying between them. The CDR3 has 12 amino acids. DNA for the CDR3: TGTGCCAGCTCATTTAGCCAGACTGAGCAGTTCTTC. This codes for CASSFSQTEQFF.

The chain joins TRBV5-3 to TRBJ1-1, with D possibly TRBD1 on 5 matching bases. TRBV5-3 is an ORF; its function is uncertain. Trimming took off 2 bases at V and 0 bases at J, with 11 bases between the two ends. CDR3 length: 15 residues. CDR3 protein: CARSFGGRVNTEAFF. The CDR3 bases are TGTGCCAGAAGCTTTGGGGGGAGAGTGAACACTGAAGCTTTCTTT.

The rearrangement links TRBV19 to TRBJ2-5; 12 bases match TRBD2. This CDR3 spans 16 amino acids. Per germline, CDR1 LNHDA and CDR2 SQIVND (reference sequence). After removal of 5 bases from V and 2 bases from J, the junction contained 6 bases not matched to a gene. CDR3 sequence reads: CASSGRTSGVQETQYF. The CDR3 DNA is TGTGCCAGTAGTGGAAGGACTAGCGGGGTTCAAGAGACCCAGTACTTC.

V gene TRBV18 combines with J gene TRBJ2-2; D is perhaps TRBD2 (5 bases). Germline loops: CDR1 KGHSH, CDR2 LQKENI. The CDR3 spans 14 residues. Trimming pared 5 bases from V and 0 bases from J, leaving 7 bases between. This CDR3 reads CASSALANTGELFF. For the CDR3, the DNA is TGTGCCAGCTCAGCACTAGCGAACACCGGGGAGCTGTTTTTT.

This clone appeared once. The chain links TRBV20-1 to TRBJ2-1; D ambiguous. The V gene lost 3 bases and the J gene lost 5 bases, with 5 bases spanning the gap. This CDR3 comprises 11 residues. From germline, CDR1 is DFQATT and CDR2 SNEGSKA (reference sequence). This chain's CDR3 is CSASSDNEQFF. The DNA for the CDR3 is TGCAGTGCTAGCTCAGACAATGAGCAGTTCTTC.

The chain links TRBV6-5 to TRBJ2-7, with 7 bases aligning to TRBD1. CDR1 is MNHEY and CDR2 is SVGAGI in the germline V gene. The ends lost 2 bases at V and 3 bases at J; junction bases unmatched: 4. This CDR3 is 14 amino acids long. The CDR3 nucleotides read TGTGCCAGCAGTTACGCCAGACAGGGCTACGAGCAGTACTTC. It encodes CASSYARQGYEQYF.